The 28 T cell receptor beta chains below all came from one sample that was sequenced in a study of T cell repertoires in cytomegalovirus infection. These TCRs' antigens remain unknown. TCRdb redid the calling of the reads with MiXCR, one entry per CDR3 protein. The sample contains about 900,000 distinct CDR3 sequences, approximately 33% of which appear only once. Sequencing was performed on cultured CD8+ T cells from PBMCs, taken from culture after CMV antigen stimulation. All receptors derive from a human donor in good health (CMV status not recorded). Some clones in this sample may be carry-over from other donors' samples.

V is TRBV7-4 and J is TRBJ2-1; the D gene could be TRBD1 or TRBD2 (5 bases each). The CDR3 loop spans 14 amino acids. Germline V gives CDR1 SGHVT, CDR2 SQSDAQ. V was trimmed by 5 bases and J by 7 bases, leaving 15 bases between them. The CDR3 nucleotides read TGTGCCAGCAGCCTGATTTGGGGGAAGAATGAGCAGTTCTTC. This gives the protein CASSLIWGKNEQFF.

The chain is built from TRBV14 and TRBJ2-7; D remains ambiguous. Per germline, CDR1 SGHDN and CDR2 FVKESK. The length of the CDR3 is 15 residues. The V gene lost 4 bases and the J gene lost 5 bases, with 18 bases spanning the gap. The CDR3 protein is CASSRLEFHFHEQYF. The DNA of the CDR3 is TGTGCCAGCAGCCGCCTCGAGTTCCACTTCCACGAGCAGTACTTC.

This clonotype was observed many times. This rearrangement joins TRBV7-6 to TRBJ2-2, with TRBD1 as a possible D gene (5 bases). Germline V CDR1 and CDR2: SGHVS, FNYEAQ. Trimming took off 5 bases at V and 3 bases at J, with 10 bases between the two ends. CDR3 size: 14 residues. This CDR3 reads CASSPRAYTGELFF. CDR3 nucleotides: TGTGCCAGCAGCCCCAGGGCCTACACCGGGGAGCTGTTTTTT.

This clonotype was detected a few times. The chain links TRBV7-8 to TRBJ2-3; TRBD2 aligns across 7 bases. J was trimmed by 8 bases and V by 0 bases; bases with no gene match: 5. Germline values: CDR1 SGHVS, CDR2 FQNEAQ. This CDR3 comprises 14 residues. The CDR3 spells CASSLAGGGGTQYF. As DNA, the CDR3 is TGTGCCAGCAGCTTAGCGGGGGGGGGAGGTACGCAGTATTTT.

This clonotype has just a few counts. J is TRBJ1-5 and V is TRBV19, with D perhaps TRBD1 (6 bases). The CDR3 totals 12 residues. CDR1 is LNHDA and CDR2 is SQIVND in the germline V gene (reference sequence). Trimming pared 7 bases from V and 7 bases from J, leaving 11 bases between. This chain's CDR3 is CASTTGLQPQHF. The DNA of the CDR3 is TGTGCCAGTACTACAGGGTTACAGCCCCAGCATTTT.

The chain combines TRBV6-1 with TRBJ2-7; 8 bases align to TRBD1. The J segment lost 4 bases and the V segment lost 5 bases, leaving 7 bases of the junction unmatched. Germline CDR1 and CDR2: MNHNS and SASEGT. This CDR3 has 14 amino acids. The CDR3 here is CASSSGQGKYEQYF. CDR3 nucleotides: TGTGCCAGCAGTTCCGGACAGGGCAAGTACGAGCAGTACTTC.

This clonotype has just a few counts. The chain employs TRBV29-1 and TRBJ1-2; unclear D gene. The V gene lost 6 bases and the J gene lost 4 bases, with 9 bases spanning the gap. This CDR3 is 11 amino acids long. The germline V gene encodes CDR1 SQVTM and CDR2 ANQGSEA. In nucleotides, the CDR3 is TGCAGCGTCGCTGACATCTATGGCTACACCTTC. Its protein is CSVADIYGYTF.

The chain is built from TRBV5-6 and TRBJ2-3; D possibly corresponds to TRBD2 (5 bases). The germline gives CDR1 SGHDT, CDR2 YYEEEE. V was clipped by 5 bases and J by 6 bases, with 10 bases between them. CDR3 size: 12 residues. The CDR3 DNA sequence: TGTGCCAGCAGTCGGGGTGATGATACGCAGTATTTT. The encoded protein is CASSRGDDTQYF.

This clonotype has only a few counts. The J gene is TRBJ1-2, the V gene TRBV29-1; D is perhaps TRBD1 (6 bases). Trimming removed 0 bases from V and 8 bases from J, with 10 bases in between. Germline CDR1 reads SQVTM; CDR2 reads ANQGSEA. The CDR3 is made up of 12 amino acids. CDR3 protein: CSVEDPGEGYTF. DNA for the CDR3: TGCAGCGTTGAAGATCCAGGGGAAGGCTACACCTTC.

In this sample, this clonotype turned up a few times. The chain combines TRBV19 with TRBJ2-1; TRBD2 matches 12 bases. This CDR3 region has 14 residues. Germline V lookup: CDR1 LNHDA, CDR2 SQIVND (reference sequence). V lost 9 bases, J lost 6 bases, and 6 bases stayed unmatched. The CDR3 protein is CASKLAGGGNEQFF. CDR3 DNA: TGTGCCAGCAAACTAGCGGGGGGCGGCAATGAGCAGTTCTTC.

This chain connects TRBV7-9 to TRBJ1-1, with a tentative D call TRBD1 (6 bases). The CDR3 loop spans 9 amino acids. V lost 5 bases, J lost 13 bases, and 8 bases lay in between. Germline V gives CDR1 SEHNR, CDR2 FQNEAQ (reference sequence). This CDR3 reads CASSRGLFF. The CDR3 bases are TGTGCCAGCAGCCGGGGGCTTTTCTTT.

As to this clonotype: An end of the junction does not agree with germline; a read error may underlie this. The genes are TRBV6-2 or TRBV6-3 and TRBJ2-1, with 7 bases lining up with TRBD1. Germline V gives CDR1 MNHEY, CDR2 SVGEGT. The CDR3 consists of 13 residues. The DNA of the CDR3 is TGTGTCAGCACCGGGACAGCCTACAATGAGCAGTTCTTC. Protein: CVSTGTAYNEQFF.

The chain combines TRBV7-3 with TRBJ2-2; D ambiguous. Germline CDR1 and CDR2: SGHTA and FQGTGA. The CDR3 covers 14 residues. Trimming took 6 bases from V and 2 from J, leaving 10 bases between them. The DNA for the CDR3 is TGTGCCAGCAGACCTGATAATAACACCGGGGAGCTGTTTTTT. The encoded protein is CASRPDNNTGELFF.

The chain joins TRBV2 to TRBJ2-2; D might be TRBD1 or TRBD2, each matching 5 bases. Germline CDR1 SNHLY, CDR2 FYNNEI. This CDR3 is built from 13 residues. Trimming stripped 6 bases from V and 4 bases from J, with 9 bases between. CDR3 coding DNA: TGTGCCAGCAGGGGGGTGATCACCGGGGAGCTGTTTTTT. Encoded protein: CASRGVITGELFF.

This clonotype was counted ten times or more. The chain carries TRBV7-2 and TRBJ2-2; TRBD2 matches 10 bases. CDR3 length: 15 amino acids. In germline, CDR1 is SGHTA, CDR2 FQGNSA. V gave up 5 bases and J gave up 4 bases; unmatched junction bases: 4. CDR3 in amino acids: CASSISGGSTGELFF. CDR3 sequence (DNA): TGTGCCAGCAGCATTAGCGGGGGGTCCACCGGGGAGCTGTTTTTT.

The chain is built from TRBV9 and TRBJ1-1, with D hard to call. Between the trimmed V and J ends, which lost 3 bases and 0 bases, there was a span of 15 bases. The germline gives CDR1 SGDLS, CDR2 YYNGEE. The CDR3 loop spans 16 amino acids. CDR3 in DNA: TGTGCCAGCAGCGCCCCAGAGAGGCGGGTGAACACTGAAGCTTTCTTT. Translating gives CASSAPERRVNTEAFF.

Notes on this clonotype: This clone may be a read error of a much larger clone one base away. CDR3 residues: CASTMNGNEQFF. Written as DNA, the CDR3 is TGTGCCAGCACCATGAACGGCAATGAGCAGTTCTTC. The chain has TRBV7-6 and TRBJ2-1; no clear D. Germline-derived CDR1 and CDR2 are SGHVS and FNYEAQ. The CDR3 contains 12 residues. V was shortened by 7 bases and J by 6 bases, with 10 bases between the two germline ends. Together with reference TRBV7-6 and TRBJ2-1, the CDR3 gives the full variable domain: GAGVSQSPRYKVTKRGQDVALRCDPISGHVSLYWYRQALGQGPEFLTYFNYEAQQDKSGLPNDRFSAERPEGSISTLTIQRTEQRDSAMYRCASTMNGNEQFFGPGTRLTVL.

The chain is built from TRBV20-1 and TRBJ2-7, with D unclear. The CDR3 runs 14 residues. Germline V gives CDR1 DFQATT, CDR2 SNEGSKA (reference sequence). Between the trimmed V and J ends, which lost 0 bases and 4 bases, there was a span of 13 bases. The CDR3 DNA is TGCAGTGCTAGAGATAGAAGGGAAGAGTACGAGCAGTACTTC. This gives the protein CSARDRREEYEQYF.

This clonotype was found a few times. V gene TRBV28 combines with J gene TRBJ1-6; D remains unclear. The germline V and J ends were trimmed by 3 bases and 10 bases, with 10 bases remaining between them. The CDR3 spans 13 residues. Germline V gene data show CDR1 as MDHEN and CDR2 as SYDVKM. CDR3 in amino acids: CASSFEGFSPLHF. Written as DNA, the CDR3 is TGTGCCAGCAGTTTCGAAGGGTTCTCACCCCTCCACTTT.

The V gene is TRBV7-6, the J gene TRBJ1-1, with D maybe TRBD1 (5 bases). Germline assignment: CDR1 SGHVS and CDR2 FNYEAQ. With 5 bases removed from V and 1 base from J, the gap between germline ends came to 11 bases. The CDR3 is made up of 14 amino acids. CDR3 amino acids: CASSPGNGNTEAFF. CDR3 nucleotide sequence: TGTGCCAGCAGCCCAGGGAATGGGAACACTGAAGCTTTCTTT.

In its sample, this clonotype was seen a few times. The rearrangement uses TRBV6-1 and TRBJ2-1; either TRBD1 or TRBD2 may fit D (5 bases each). The V end was cut by 5 bases, the J end by 6 bases, with 11 bases between. The CDR3 runs 13 residues. CDR1 and CDR2 from the germline V gene are MNHNS and SASEGT. CDR3 loop: CASSYGTTNEQFF. The CDR3 nucleotides read TGTGCCAGCAGTTACGGGACCACCAATGAGCAGTTCTTC.

This clonotype was counted ten times or more. The chain employs TRBV28 and TRBJ2-5, with D perhaps matching TRBD1 (5 bases). CDR1 MDHEN and CDR2 SYDVKM come from the germline V gene. This CDR3 has 14 amino acids. Deletions cut 3 bases from V and 1 base from J, with 9 bases between. The CDR3 loop reads CASSFRGTQETQYF. Here the CDR3 DNA reads TGTGCCAGCAGTTTTAGGGGTACCCAAGAGACCCAGTACTTC.

This clonotype was picked up many times. At one end, the junction sequence differs from germline, possibly due to a read error. The chain uses TRBV5-1 and TRBJ2-3; D remains ambiguous. This CDR3 has 14 amino acids. Germline V CDR1 and CDR2: SGHRS, YFSETQ. CDR3 amino acids: CASSFRGPTDTQYF. For the CDR3, the DNA is TGTGCCAGCAGTTTTAGAGGACCCACAGATACGCAGTATTTT.

A word on this clonotype: A junction end diverges from the germline sequence, so it may reflect a read error. The V gene is TRBV28, the J gene TRBJ2-1, with 10 bases fitting TRBD1. CDR1 is MDHEN, CDR2 SYDVKM, per germline. CDR3 length: 16 residues. The CDR3 here is CTSSPTGGFAYNEQFF. CDR3 nucleotide sequence: TGTACCAGCAGTCCGACAGGGGGCTTCGCCTACAATGAGCAGTTCTTC.

This clonotype has just a few counts. This chain uses TRBV10-3 with TRBJ2-3; no firm D call. This CDR3 region has 12 residues. The germline gives CDR1 ENHRY, CDR2 SYGVKD. V was pared by 7 bases and J by 4 bases, with 9 bases between. CDR3 nucleotides: TGTGCCATCATGGAGCGCGCAGATACGCAGTATTTT. This encodes CAIMERADTQYF.

The CDR3 loop reads CASSSKSGSYNSPLHF. The CDR3 DNA reads as TGTGCCAGCAGTTCAAAGTCGGGCTCCTATAATTCACCCCTCCACTTT. The genes are TRBV5-4 and TRBJ1-6; D call uncertain. Germline V CDR1 and CDR2: SGHNT, YYREEE (reference sequence). Trimming shortened V by 5 bases and J by 0 bases, and 12 bases separated the two germline ends. This CDR3 has 16 amino acids.

Details on this clonotype: The junction and the germline gene differ at one end; a read error may be behind it. The chain has TRBV15 and TRBJ2-5; 8 nucleotides agree with TRBD2. CDR3 length: 14 residues. Germline V lookup: CDR1 LNHNV, CDR2 YYDKDF (reference sequence). The CDR3 DNA reads as TGTGCCTCCAGGAAGCGGGGGAACCAAGAGACCCAGTACTTC. Amino acids: CASRKRGNQETQYF.

This sequence joins TRBV6-6 and TRBJ1-5, with D possibly TRBD1 on 5 matching bases. Germline CDR1 MNHNY, CDR2 SVGAGI (reference sequence). The CDR3 sequence is 14 residues long. Trimming took 2 bases from V and 5 from J, leaving 10 bases between them. The CDR3 sequence: CASSYPGIHQPQHF. In nucleotides, the CDR3 is TGTGCCAGCAGTTACCCAGGGATACATCAGCCCCAGCATTTT.